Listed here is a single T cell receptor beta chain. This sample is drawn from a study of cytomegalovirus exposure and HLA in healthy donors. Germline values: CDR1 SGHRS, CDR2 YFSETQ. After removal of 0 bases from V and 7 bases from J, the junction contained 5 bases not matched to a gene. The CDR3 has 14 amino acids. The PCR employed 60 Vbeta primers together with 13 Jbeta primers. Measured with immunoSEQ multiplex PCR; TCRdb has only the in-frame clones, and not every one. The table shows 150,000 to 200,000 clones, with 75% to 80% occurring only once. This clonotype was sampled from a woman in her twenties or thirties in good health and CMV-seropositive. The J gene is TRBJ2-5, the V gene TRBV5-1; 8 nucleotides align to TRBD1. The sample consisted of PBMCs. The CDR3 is CASSLGGQDGTQYF. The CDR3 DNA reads TGCGCCAGCAGCTTGGGGGGACAGGACGGGACCCAGTACTTC.